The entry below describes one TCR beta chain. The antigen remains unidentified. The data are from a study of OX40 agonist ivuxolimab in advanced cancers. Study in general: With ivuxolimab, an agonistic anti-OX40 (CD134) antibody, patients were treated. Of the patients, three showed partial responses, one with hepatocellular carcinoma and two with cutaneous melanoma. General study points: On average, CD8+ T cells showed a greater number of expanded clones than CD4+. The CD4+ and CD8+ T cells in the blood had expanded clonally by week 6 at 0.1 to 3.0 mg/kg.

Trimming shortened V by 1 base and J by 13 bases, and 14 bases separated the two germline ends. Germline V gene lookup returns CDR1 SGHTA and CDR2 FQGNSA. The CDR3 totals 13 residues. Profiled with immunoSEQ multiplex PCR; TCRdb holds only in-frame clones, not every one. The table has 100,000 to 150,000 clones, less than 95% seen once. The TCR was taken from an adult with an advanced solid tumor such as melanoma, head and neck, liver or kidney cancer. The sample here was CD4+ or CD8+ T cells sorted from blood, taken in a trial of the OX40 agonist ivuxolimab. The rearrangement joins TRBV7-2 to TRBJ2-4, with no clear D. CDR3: CASSLVGRQIQYF. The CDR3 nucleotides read TGTGCCAGCAGCTTAGTGGGCAGGCAAATACAGTACTTC.